Presented here are 17 T cell receptor beta chains from one specimen sequenced in a study of graft-versus-host responses after intestinal transplantation. TCRdb keeps only in-frame clones here, not all; method: immunoSEQ multiplex PCR. The data hold about 40,000 clones, with roughly 90% observed a single time. The sequencing here drew on PBMCs, taken around 270 days after transplant. These TCRs come from a human patient who received an intestinal transplant, so some T cells may come from the graft donor.

The J gene is TRBJ2-5, the V gene TRBV11-3; 8 positions match TRBD1. Germline lookup yields CDR1 SGHNT and CDR2 YENEEA. Losses at the gene ends were 7 bases for V and 1 base for J; bases not matched to a gene: 11. CDR3 length: 16 amino acids. The CDR3 nucleotides read TGTGCCAGCACCGATTCCGGGACAGGACTCCAAGAGACCCAGTACTTC. The encoded protein is CASTDSGTGLQETQYF.

The chain is built from TRBV5-1 and TRBJ2-1; 9 bases line up with TRBD1. CDR3 size: 15 residues. Germline V lookup: CDR1 SGHRS, CDR2 YFSETQ. V trimming: 4 bases; J trimming: 2 bases; junction bases outside the gene matches: 4. Here the CDR3 reads CASSPGTGTYNEQFF. The CDR3, as DNA: TGCGCCAGCAGCCCCGGGACAGGGACCTACAATGAGCAGTTCTTC.

The V call is TRBV14, the J call TRBJ2-5; D is undetermined. V was pared by 1 base and J by 1 base, with 13 bases between. In germline, CDR1 is SGHDN, CDR2 FVKESK. The CDR3 covers 16 residues. The CDR3: CASSQGTGPSQETQYF. CDR3 bases: TGTGCCAGCAGCCAAGGTACGGGCCCAAGCCAAGAGACCCAGTACTTC.

The chain combines TRBV11-2 with TRBJ2-5; D not certain. The closer fit of TRBJ2-7 to the DNA end suggests the J call may be wrong. This CDR3 spans 15 amino acids. Per germline, CDR1 SGHAT and CDR2 FQNNGV. The CDR3 DNA is TGTGCCAGCAGCTTAGATATACGTTCGGGCGGCGAGCAGTACTTC. This gives the protein CASSLDIRSGGEQYF.

The chain couples TRBV6-1 to TRBJ1-2; no reliable D call. Germline V lookup: CDR1 MNHNS, CDR2 SASEGT. This CDR3 spans 14 amino acids. The V end was cut by 2 bases, the J end by 1 base, with 8 bases between. The CDR3 nucleotides are TGTGCCAGCAGTGAATGGCAGGATAACTATGGCTACACCTTC. It encodes CASSEWQDNYGYTF.

The chain employs TRBV12-5 and TRBJ1-3, with D possibly being TRBD1 (6 bases). V was pared by 11 bases and J by 6 bases, with 20 bases between. Germline CDR1 is LGHNT and CDR2 is FRNRAP. The CDR3 consists of 14 residues. CDR3 DNA: TGTGCTGGCATACAGGGCTCGGCTCTAAACACCATATATTTT. Amino acid sequence: CAGIQGSALNTIYF.

CDR3 DNA sequence: TGTGCCAGCAGCAAAGCACGAGGGGGCCAGGATGGCTACACCTTC. Translated: CASSKARGGQDGYTF. V gene TRBV21-1 combines with J gene TRBJ1-2; TRBD1 is the table's D call and was not checked against the DNA. TRBV21-1 is classified as a pseudogene. The CDR3 is made up of 15 amino acids.

The chain carries TRBV6-6 and TRBJ1-1, with D possibly matching TRBD1 (5 bases). Trimming left V 6 bases short and J 0 bases short, with 8 bases between. CDR1 and CDR2 (germline): MNHNY, SVGAGI (reference sequence). CDR3 size: 13 residues. The CDR3 is CASRTVMNTEAFF. The CDR3 region has the DNA TGTGCCAGCAGGACAGTCATGAACACTGAAGCTTTCTTT.

The V and J genes are TRBV7-6 and TRBJ1-1; D is possibly TRBD1 (6 bases). CDR1 SGHVS and CDR2 FNYEAQ come from the germline V gene. The CDR3 totals 15 residues. The germline V and J ends were trimmed by 2 bases and 4 bases, with 14 bases remaining between them. CDR3 protein: CASSLRQGGGTEAFF. CDR3 in DNA: TGTGCCAGCAGCTTACGGCAAGGGGGAGGCACTGAAGCTTTCTTT.

The genes are TRBV9 and TRBJ1-1; TRBD1 agrees at 9 bases. Germline V gene data show CDR1 as SGDLS and CDR2 as YYNGEE. Germline trimming cut 4 bases from V and 4 bases from J; bases unmatched to any gene: 5. This CDR3 is built from 14 residues. The CDR3 is CASSPRQGGTEAFF. In nucleotides, the CDR3 is TGTGCCAGCAGCCCCCGACAGGGGGGCACTGAAGCTTTCTTT.

The chain couples TRBV5-8 to TRBJ2-5, with 15 bases lining up with TRBD2. The CDR3 covers 17 residues. The trim removed 3 bases at V and 4 bases at J, leaving 7 bases unmatched. Germline loops: CDR1 SGHTS, CDR2 YDEGEE. CDR3 bases: TGTGCCAGCAGCTATACCGGACTAGCGGGGGGGCTAGAGACCCAGTACTTC. Its translation: CASSYTGLAGGLETQYF.

The rearrangement joins TRBV6-1 to TRBJ1-1; D uncertain. Germline-derived CDR1 and CDR2 are MNHNS and SASEGT. The CDR3 spans 11 residues. V lost 7 bases to trimming and J lost 7 bases, with 10 bases between them. The CDR3 is CASIDGIEAFF. The DNA for the CDR3 is TGTGCCAGCATTGATGGGATTGAAGCTTTCTTT.

CDR3 region: CASSPLPAGGISRTNTEAFF. The CDR3 bases are TGTGCCAGCAGCCCCCTACCCGCTGGGGGGATCTCCCGTACGAACACTGAAGCTTTCTTT. This chain joins TRBV7-8 and TRBJ1-1; the D gene is possibly TRBD1 (5 bases). The CDR3 totals 20 residues. Between the trimmed V and J ends, which lost 5 bases and 1 base, there was a span of 29 bases. Germline V gene lookup returns CDR1 SGHVS and CDR2 FQNEAQ.

The sample holds one count of this clone. The rearrangement joins TRBV6-5 to TRBJ1-1; no definite D call. The CDR3 length is 15 residues. V shed 8 bases and J shed 0 bases, with 16 bases lying between them. Germline values: CDR1 MNHEY, CDR2 SVGAGI. The CDR3 is CASSVRVEMNTEAFF. The CDR3 nucleotides read TGTGCCAGCTCCGTCCGGGTTGAGATGAACACTGAAGCTTTCTTT.

This clone appeared a few times. The rearrangement joins TRBV27 to TRBJ2-2, with TRBD1 matching 11 bases. The CDR3 length is 16 residues. The V gene's germline CDR1 is MNHEY and CDR2 SMNVEV (reference sequence). With 3 bases clipped from V and 6 bases from J, the junction kept 6 bases outside the gene matches. The CDR3 DNA reads as TGTGCCAGCAGTTTGCTTCCGGGACAGGGGGCCGGGGAGCTGTTTTTT. Its protein is CASSLLPGQGAGELFF.

The rearrangement links TRBV7-6 to TRBJ1-2, with D possibly matching TRBD1 (5 bases). The CDR3 runs to 13 residues. CDR1 and CDR2 (germline): SGHVS, FNYEAQ. V was shortened by 5 bases and J by 2 bases, with 9 bases between the two germline ends. The CDR3 protein is CASSHRDNYGYTF. CDR3 nucleotides: TGTGCCAGCAGCCACCGGGACAACTATGGCTACACCTTC.

CDR3 sequence: CASSPGVYEQFF. The CDR3 bases are TGTGCCAGCAGCCCAGGAGTCTATGAGCAGTTCTTC. The chain couples TRBV2 to TRBJ2-1; D not certain. Germline loops: CDR1 SNHLY, CDR2 FYNNEI. The CDR3 runs to 12 residues. Deletions cut 6 bases from V and 8 bases from J, with 11 bases between.